This TCR beta chain was sequenced during a study of lymphopenia after photon versus proton radiotherapy. Some clones are missing from TCRdb's copy, which holds only in-frame ones; the method was immunoSEQ multiplex PCR. The repertoire has about 30,000 clones, 90% to 95% of them found once; the top ten carry roughly 0.71%. The table lists this clone with a count of one. Its target is not known. V lost 5 bases and J lost 3, with 20 bases in between. The CDR3 length is 16 residues. The study's findings and limits: Oligoclonal CD8+ Temra expansion after nadir drove photon patients' diversity drop. Photon-treated patients lost naive T cells and TCR diversity; proton-treated stayed stable.

V usage is TRBV23-1 and J usage is TRBJ2-7; possibly TRBD2 for D (6 bases). TRBV23-1 is an ORF, with its function uncertain. Sequencing was performed on peripheral blood, taken from a patient treated with photon-based radiotherapy. The clonotype comes from a woman aged 45-65 years with cholangiocarcinoma. The CDR3 loop reads CASSVGGKISLYEQYF. CDR3 nucleotides: TGCGCCAGCAGTGTCGGGGGAAAGATTTCCCTCTACGAGCAGTACTTC.